The rows below give T cell receptor beta chains drawn from one sample of a study of T cell responses to AZD1222 COVID-19 vaccine. The protocol was immunoSEQ multiplex PCR, while the TCRdb copy is restricted to in-frame clones and leaves out a portion. The sample carries roughly 140,000 clones, more than 85% recorded once. The sample consisted of peripheral blood, taken 28 days after the second AZD1222 dose. The source is an adult who received the AZD1222 COVID-19 vaccine. CDR3s leave out the opening cysteine and the closing phenylalanine or tryptophan. Not every row has a clone size; where given, it reads once, few, many or a size class.

TRBJ2-7,TRBV27,.,ASSLKQSYEQY
TRBJ2-7,TRBV11-3,few,ASSFTPYEQY
TRBJ2-7,TRBV5-4,.,ASSSPGQGTEQY
TRBJ1-2,TRBV19,.,ASSLDVGQGNYGYT
TRBJ2-5,TRBV5-1,once,ASSLTQETQY
TRBJ2-3,TRBV7-8,.,ASSARSPSGPSTDTQY
TRBJ1-3,TRBV6-1,.,ASSDTWTYSGNTIY
TRBJ1-6,TRBV7-9,once,ASSLAAATYNSPLH
TRBJ2-4,TRBV6-5,.,ASRDGQGQNIQY
TRBJ2-3,TRBV7-2,.,ASSPYGQDVDTQY
TRBJ1-5,TRBV27,.,ASSKGRGWGSRPQH
TRBJ2-2,TRBV18,.,ASSPPQGFSTGELF
TRBJ1-1,TRBV7-2,once,ASLKNGGARTEAF
TRBJ1-3,TRBV5-4,.,ASSLASGWGNTIY
TRBJ2-1,TRBV24-1,.,ATSDLRSAGAENEQF
TRBJ1-6,TRBV6-5,.,ASSLTGESPLH
TRBJ2-5,TRBV28,.,ASSLRDYQETQY
TRBJ1-6,TRBV10-1,.,ASSATGSSPLH
TRBJ2-5,TRBV30,.,AWSTGLAGGPETQY
TRBJ2-5,TRBV7-3,.,ASSPRGTGGVRTSGQETQY
TRBJ1-1,TRBV27,.,ASSSTGLYTEAF
TRBJ1-3,TRBV19,.,ASSPGTGGLVTIY
TRBJ2-1,TRBV11-2,.,ASSSISGTSGRNEQF
TRBJ1-6,TRBV28,.,ASSPPVQGRNSPLH
TRBJ2-7,TRBV14,.,ASSQAWTGGIYEQY
TRBJ1-2,TRBV29-1,.,SVEARYGYT
TRBJ2-6,TRBV5-1,.,ASSTGASSGANVLT
TRBJ2-3,TRBV15,.,ATSRIAGALGTDTQY
TRBJ2-7,TRBV24-1,few,ATSGTGVNEQY
TRBJ1-4,TRBV19,.,ASSGREDEKLF
TRBJ1-1,TRBV10-2,.,ASSETRQGTLSVSTEAF
TRBJ2-7,TRBV13,.,ASNGLAYEQY
TRBJ2-7,TRBV14,.,ASSQDWFGTGGAQY
TRBJ2-3,TRBV6-2/TRBV6-3,.,ASSYSMGAFPDTQY
TRBJ1-1,TRBV19,.,ASSILPGHMNTEAF
TRBJ2-6,TRBV5-4,.,ASSQDRVGANVLT
TRBJ2-5,TRBV11-2,.,ASSLGFAEETQY
TRBJ2-7,TRBV6-5,.,ASSGLEGAYEQY